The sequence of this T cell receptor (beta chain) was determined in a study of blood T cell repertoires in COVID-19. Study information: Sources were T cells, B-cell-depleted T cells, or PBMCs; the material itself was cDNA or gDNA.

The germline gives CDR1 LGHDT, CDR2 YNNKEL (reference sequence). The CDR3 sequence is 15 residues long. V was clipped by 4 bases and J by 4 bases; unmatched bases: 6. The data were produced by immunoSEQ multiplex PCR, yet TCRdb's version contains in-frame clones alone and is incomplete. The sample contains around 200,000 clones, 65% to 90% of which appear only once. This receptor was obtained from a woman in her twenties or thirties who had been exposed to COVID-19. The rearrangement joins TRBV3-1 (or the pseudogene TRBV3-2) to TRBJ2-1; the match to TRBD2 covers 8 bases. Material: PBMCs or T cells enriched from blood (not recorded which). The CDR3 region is CASSPRGGLYNEQFF. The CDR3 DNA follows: TGTGCCAGCAGCCCACGGGGGGGCCTGTACAATGAGCAGTTCTTC.